The clone carrying this T cell receptor beta chain was seen more than once but under ten times. What it binds is unknown. Other nucleotide sequences in the sample specify the same CDR3. The data were obtained in a study of T cell clones after liver transplantation. About the research overall: Post-transplant blood was tracked for graft-donor-reactive T cell clones identified in a pre-transplant mixed lymphocyte reaction. Subjects received no induction therapy and standard immunosuppression until randomization at 12-24 months post-transplant. Draws occurred before transplant, before withdrawal, and after complete or failed withdrawal.

Study-wide results and caveats: The donor-reactive repertoire was only partly measurable in two subjects, lacking donor cells.

This CDR3 is 12 amino acids long. With 6 bases clipped from V and 6 bases from J, the junction kept 1 base outside the gene matches. CDR1 ENHRY and CDR2 SYGVKD come from the germline V gene. Clones were sequenced by immunoSEQ multiplex PCR, and TCRdb holds only the in-frame ones, with some missing. The sample gives tens of thousands of clones, 60% to 80% of which show up once; approximately 10% is in the top ten. Sequencing used CD4+ T cells from blood, obtained at the 22-month timepoint. This sequence was found in a human patient who received a liver transplant. The graft donor may be the source of some T cells. This chain connects TRBV10-3 to TRBJ2-1; 8 bases are shared with TRBD2. The CDR3 nucleotides are TGTGCCATCAGCGGGACTAGCAATGAGCAGTTCTTC. It yields the protein CAISGTSNEQFF.